This is a list of T cell receptor beta chains from one sample in a study of blood T cells in healthy people across ages. One entry per CDR3 protein, called by TCRdb with MiXCR from the 5' RACE reads. Of about 970,000 distinct CDR3 sequences listed, 51% are singletons. The specimen was blood. The receptors were sampled from a woman aged 55-75 years in good health. The CDR3 runs from the conserved cysteine through the conserved F or W. A D gene is named only where the DNA matches it firmly. Size is omitted from some rows. Given values are once, few, many or a class for expanded clones.

size	V	D	J	DNA	CDR3
NA	TRBV27	NA	TRBJ2-3	TGTGCCAGCAGTTTATCGAAAGTAGATACGCAGTATTTT	CASSLSKVDTQYF
few	TRBV28	TRBD2	TRBJ2-2	TGTGCCAGCAGCCGTTGGACTAGCGGGGACACCGGGGAGCTGTTTTTT	CASSRWTSGDTGELFF
NA	TRBV27	NA	TRBJ2-7	TGTGCCAGCGCACCACTTGGGGAGCAGTACTTC	CASAPLGEQYF
few	TRBV12-3/TRBV12-4	NA	TRBJ2-4	TGTGCCAGCAGTTTGAGTACTGCGGTCAGCGGAAACATTCAGTACTTC	CASSLSTAVSGNIQYF
NA	TRBV12-3/TRBV12-4	TRBD2	TRBJ2-1	TGTGCCAGCATTCTTAGCGGGATACTCGGTGAGCAGTTCTTC	CASILSGILGEQFF
once	TRBV5-1	NA	TRBJ2-1	TGCGCCAGCAGCTTGGAAGGCGATAGCTCCTACAATGAGCAGTTCTTC	CASSLEGDSSYNEQFF
few	TRBV28	NA	TRBJ2-6	TGTGCCACCCTCGACAGCTCTGGGGCCAACGTCCTGACTTTC	CATLDSSGANVLTF
NA	TRBV6-1	NA	TRBJ1-5	TGTGCCAGCAGTGATCGGCGGGTTAATCAGCCCCAGCATTTT	CASSDRRVNQPQHF
NA	TRBV25-1	TRBD1	TRBJ2-7	TGTGCCAGCAGTCAGACAGGGCGATTGTACGAGCAGTACTTC	CASSQTGRLYEQYF
NA	TRBV7-6	TRBD1	TRBJ2-1	TGTGCCAGCAGCTTAACCGGGACAGTTATTTCGGGCTCCTACAATGAACAGTTCTTC	CASSLTGTVISGSYNEQFF
NA	TRBV11-2	NA	TRBJ2-4	TGTGCCAGCAGCTTAGCCCACGGGGCAAACATTCAGTACTTC	CASSLAHGANIQYF
NA	TRBV28	TRBD1	TRBJ2-5	TGTGCCATAACAGGGGCCCAAGAGACCCAGTACTTC	CAITGAQETQYF
NA	TRBV12-3/TRBV12-4	NA	TRBJ2-7	TGTGCCAGCAGCCCCCGACAGAAAATAAACTACGAGCAGTACTTC	CASSPRQKINYEQYF
few	TRBV7-8	TRBD1	TRBJ2-5	TGTGCCAGCAGCTATCGAAAGGGGACAGTACAAGAGACCCAGTACTTC	CASSYRKGTVQETQYF
NA	TRBV2	TRBD1	TRBJ2-1	TGTGCCAGCAGTAGACAGGGCCCGGGGAATGAGCAGTTCTTC	CASSRQGPGNEQFF
few	TRBV12-3/TRBV12-4	TRBD2	TRBJ2-3	TGTGCCAGCAGTTCACTAGCGGGAGATACGCAGTATTTT	CASSSLAGDTQYF
NA	TRBV7-2	TRBD2	TRBJ2-1	TGTGCCAGCAGCTCCAGATGGGGCACTAGCGGGGCGGAGCAGTTCTTC	CASSSRWGTSGAEQFF
NA	TRBV3-1	TRBD1	TRBJ1-6	TGTGCCAGCAGCCCGGACAGGGGAACCTATAATTCACCCCTCCACTTT	CASSPDRGTYNSPLHF